This T cell receptor (beta chain) was captured in a study of immune cell composition in non-small cell lung cancer. Study in general: Most cases were lung adenocarcinoma or squamous cell carcinoma.

The data were produced by immunoSEQ multiplex PCR, yet TCRdb's version contains in-frame clones alone and is incomplete. The table records a few thousand clones, 65% to 85% of them present only once. The CDR3 is 13 residues long. V lost 2 bases and J lost 3, with 5 bases in between. Germline V gene sequence: CDR1 MNHNY, CDR2 SVGAGI (reference sequence). Frozen unsorted single-cell suspensions supplied the genomic DNA. The source is a human donor with non-small cell lung cancer. J is TRBJ2-1 and V is TRBV6-6; D gene ambiguous. Sequencing was done on a sample of lung tumor tissue. CDR3 bases: TGTGCCAGCAGTTACCGGAGCTACAATGAGCAGTTCTTC. Translated: CASSYRSYNEQFF.